Presented here are 26 T cell receptor beta chains from one specimen sequenced in a study of cytomegalovirus exposure and HLA in healthy donors. In the PCR, 60 Vbeta and 13 Jbeta primers were used. Method: immunoSEQ multiplex PCR; TCRdb's copy keeps in-frame clones and lacks some. In the table there are hundreds of thousands of clones, roughly 80% of which are singletons. Sequenced input: PBMCs. The receptors originated from a male donor in good health and CMV-seronegative.

The chain carries TRBV7-2 and TRBJ2-7; 10 nucleotides agree with TRBD2. Germline V CDR1 and CDR2: SGHTA, FQGNSA. Unmatched junction bases numbered 15, after V lost 2 bases and J lost 2 bases. CDR3 length equals 19 residues. This CDR3 reads CASSLLPAGGPGPAYEQYF. CDR3 in DNA: TGTGCCAGCAGCTTACTACCAGCGGGAGGGCCCGGACCTGCCTACGAGCAGTACTTC.

The genes are TRBV30 and TRBJ2-3; 9 positions match TRBD1. V gave up 0 bases and J gave up 4 bases; unmatched junction bases: 5. The CDR3 loop spans 15 amino acids. CDR1 and CDR2 (germline): GTSNPN, SVGIG (reference sequence). The CDR3 nucleotides read TGTGCCTGGAGTGTCGGACAGGGGAGCGCAGATACGCAGTATTTT. Its translation: CAWSVGQGSADTQYF.

V usage is TRBV6-1 and J usage is TRBJ2-5; D remains unclear. The germline V gene encodes CDR1 MNHNS and CDR2 SASEGT. V gave up 4 bases and J gave up 7 bases, with 10 bases separating them. The CDR3 loop spans 12 amino acids. As DNA, the CDR3 is TGTGCCAGCAGTGTTGAGGTTTGGACCCAGTACTTC. Translating it yields CASSVEVWTQYF.

This chain joins TRBV28 and TRBJ2-1; 9 bases align to TRBD1. V shed 3 bases and J 5 bases; nucleotides not matched to a gene: 5. The V gene's germline CDR1 is MDHEN and CDR2 SYDVKM. The CDR3 consists of 15 residues. The CDR3 here is CASSFPGQGHNEQFF. CDR3 DNA: TGTGCCAGCAGTTTTCCGGGACAGGGACACAATGAGCAGTTCTTC.

V and J are TRBV29-1 and TRBJ1-2; D remains unclear. V was cut by 1 base and J by 8 bases, with 8 bases left in between. CDR3 length: 11 residues. CDR1 is SQVTM and CDR2 is ANQGSEA in the germline V gene. CDR3 in DNA: TGCAGCGTTGAAGGGGAGGTGGGCTACACCTTC. Translating gives CSVEGEVGYTF.

The V call is TRBV7-9, the J call TRBJ2-1; TRBD2 matches at 9 bases. This CDR3 contains 15 residues. CDR1 SEHNR and CDR2 FQNEAQ come from the germline V gene (reference sequence). V gave up 3 bases and J gave up 8 bases; unmatched junction bases: 8. The DNA for the CDR3 is TGTGCCAGCAGCTTCGTTTTAGCGGGAGTCGATGAGCAGTTCTTC. It is translated as CASSFVLAGVDEQFF.

CDR3 nucleotides: TGTGCCAGCAGTCTCGGAGGGGGCATATCCTACAATGAGCAGTTCTTC. It codes for CASSLGGGISYNEQFF. The J gene is TRBJ2-1, the V gene TRBV13; possible D gene TRBD1, 7 bases. The CDR3 has 16 residues. Germline V gene data show CDR1 as PRHDT and CDR2 as FYEKMQ (reference sequence). Trimming stripped 6 bases from V and 1 base from J, with 16 bases between.

The chain uses TRBV7-2 and TRBJ2-1, with 10 bases identical to TRBD2. The CDR3 spans 15 residues. CDR1 and CDR2 from the germline V gene are SGHTA and FQGNSA. Trimming removed 1 base from V and 9 bases from J; junction bases left unmatched: 6. CDR3 loop: CASSLDSGRALEQFF. The CDR3 region has the DNA TGTGCCAGCAGCTTAGACAGCGGGAGGGCCCTTGAGCAGTTCTTC.

This clone is a singleton in its sample. This likely comes from a read error, as the CDR3 has no conserved phenylalanine or tryptophan at its end. The chain uses TRBV4-1 and TRBJ2-7, with 7 positions matching TRBD1. The CDR3 is 15 amino acids. The germline CDR1 and CDR2 sequences are MGHRA and YSYEKL. The J segment lost 0 bases and the V segment lost 2 bases, leaving 4 bases of the junction unmatched. The CDR3 coding sequence is TGCGCCAGCAGCCAACCGACAGGGCTCTCCTACGAGCAGTACCTC. Its protein product is CASSQPTGLSYEQYL.

This sequence joins TRBV7-3 and TRBJ2-7; 7 nucleotides align to TRBD1. The CDR3 contains 17 residues. V shed 2 bases, J shed 0 bases, and the junction held 10 bases outside the gene matches. Germline V gives CDR1 SGHTA, CDR2 FQGTGA. The CDR3: CASSLLTIGTDSYEQYF. The CDR3 region has the DNA TGTGCCAGCAGCTTATTAACGATCGGGACAGACTCCTACGAGCAGTACTTC. The whole variable domain, filled in from reference TRBV7-3 and TRBJ2-7, reads GAGVSQTPSNKVTEKGKYVELRCDPISGHTALYWYRQSLGQGPEFLIYFQGTGAADDSGLPNDRFFAVRPEGSVSTLKIQRTERGDSAVYLCASSLLTIGTDSYEQYFGPGTRLTVT.

This clone was seen more than once but under ten times. V usage is TRBV18 and J usage is TRBJ1-4, with D unresolved. There are 14 residues in the CDR3. V lost 6 bases and J lost 1, with 9 bases in between. CDR1 is KGHSH and CDR2 is LQKENI in the germline V gene. CDR3 nucleotides: TGTGCCAGCTCCCTCGACTTAACTAATGAAAAACTGTTTTTT. It yields the protein CASSLDLTNEKLFF. The whole variable domain, remainder taken from reference TRBV18 and TRBJ1-4, is NAGVMQNPRHLVRRRGQEARLRCSPMKGHSHVYWYRQLPEEGLKFMVYLQKENIIDESGMPKERFSAEFPKEGPSILRIQQVVRGDSAAYFCASSLDLTNEKLFFGSGTQLSVL.

This chain uses TRBV18 with TRBJ1-1; 11 nucleotides match TRBD1. CDR3 length: 16 amino acids. V was pared by 2 bases and J by 7 bases, with 9 bases of the junction left unmatched. From germline, CDR1 is KGHSH and CDR2 LQKENI. CDR3 residues: CASSPRLDRGRNEAFF. The CDR3 DNA reads as TGTGCCAGCTCACCAAGACTGGACAGGGGGCGAAATGAAGCTTTCTTT.

The rearrangement links TRBV5-1 to TRBJ2-7; TRBD2 is a possible D gene (5 bases). Germline loops: CDR1 SGHRS, CDR2 YFSETQ. Between the trimmed V and J ends, which lost 2 bases and 4 bases, there was a span of 16 bases. This CDR3 contains 15 residues. CDR3 sequence: CASSFLAGQAYEQYF. CDR3 sequence (DNA): TGCGCCAGCAGCTTTTTGGCGGGCCAGGCGTACGAGCAGTACTTC.

This clone was seen a single time. The chain joins TRBV7-9 to TRBJ2-5; TRBD1 is a possible D gene (6 bases). Germline CDR1 SEHNR, CDR2 FQNEAQ (reference sequence). This CDR3 spans 14 amino acids. V lost 2 bases, J lost 2 bases, and 9 bases lay in between. The CDR3 here is CASSLTGNQETQYF. CDR3 coding DNA: TGTGCCAGCAGCTTAACAGGGAATCAAGAGACCCAGTACTTC.

This clone has just a few counts. This chain connects TRBV28 to TRBJ2-5; D not resolved. The CDR3 has 13 residues. Germline assignment: CDR1 MDHEN and CDR2 SYDVKM. Between the trimmed V and J ends, which lost 4 bases and 3 bases, there was a span of 9 bases. CDR3: CASSSRVEETQYF. In nucleotides, the CDR3 is TGTGCCAGCAGTTCACGCGTCGAAGAGACCCAGTACTTC.

This clone was seen a few times. This sequence joins TRBV19 and TRBJ2-1, with 8 bases fitting TRBD2. V lost 10 bases and J lost 3; bases outside the gene matches: 8. This CDR3 is 14 amino acids long. CDR1 and CDR2 from the germline V gene are LNHDA and SQIVND (reference sequence). The CDR3 region is CATSGLAGYNEQFF. The CDR3 DNA is TGTGCCACCTCGGGGCTAGCGGGCTACAATGAGCAGTTCTTC.

This chain connects TRBV29-1 to TRBJ2-1, with TRBD2 identical over 8 bases. CDR1 is SQVTM and CDR2 is ANQGSEA in the germline V gene. V shed 0 bases, J shed 5 bases, and the junction held 9 bases outside the gene matches. The CDR3 sequence is 16 residues long. DNA of the CDR3: TGCAGCGTTGAAGATGGGAGCGGGAGCACTCACAATGAGCAGTTCTTC. It is translated as CSVEDGSGSTHNEQFF.

The chain has TRBV11-3 and TRBJ2-1, with unresolved D. The CDR3 is 11 residues long. Germline CDR1 and CDR2: SGHNT and YENEEA. V was cut by 5 bases and J by 5 bases, with 4 bases left in between. CDR3 residues: CASSENNEQFF. The CDR3 nucleotides read TGTGCCAGCAGCGAGAACAATGAGCAGTTCTTC.

The chain recombines TRBV15 with TRBJ2-3; TRBD1 agrees at 9 bases. The ends lost 6 bases at V and 2 bases at J; junction bases unmatched: 6. The germline CDR1 and CDR2 sequences are LNHNV and YYDKDF (reference sequence). The CDR3 runs to 15 residues. CDR3: CATRRDREATDTQYF. CDR3 coding DNA: TGTGCCACCAGGCGGGACAGGGAGGCCACAGATACGCAGTATTTT. Full variable domain (missing parts from reference TRBV15 and TRBJ2-3): DAMVIQNPRYQVTQFGKPVTLSCSQTLNHNVMYWYQQKSSQAPKLLFHYYDKDFNNEADTPDNFQSRRPNTSFCFLDIRSPGLGDTAMYLCATRRDREATDTQYFGPGTRLTVL.

The V and J genes are TRBV2 and TRBJ1-1, with D maybe TRBD1 (5 bases). With 8 bases removed from V and 3 bases from J, the gap between germline ends came to 19 bases. The CDR3 is made up of 15 amino acids. Germline loops: CDR1 SNHLY, CDR2 FYNNEI. CDR3 amino acids: CASPQVGREYTEAFF. The DNA for the CDR3 is TGTGCCAGCCCCCAGGTGGGCAGGGAATACACTGAAGCTTTCTTT.

This clone was found a few times. The chain carries TRBV18 and TRBJ2-3; D is unresolved. Deletions cut 1 base from V and 3 bases from J, with 5 bases between. The germline V gene encodes CDR1 KGHSH and CDR2 LQKENI. This CDR3 comprises 13 residues. CDR3 DNA sequence: TGTGCCAGCTCACCACAGCCTACAGATACGCAGTATTTT. This codes for CASSPQPTDTQYF.

This chain joins TRBV9 and TRBJ2-2; D gene ambiguous. The germline CDR1 and CDR2 sequences are SGDLS and YYNGEE. V gave up 0 bases and J gave up 7 bases, with 7 bases separating them. The CDR3 consists of 13 residues. The CDR3 is CASSVGNGGELFF. For the CDR3, the DNA is TGTGCCAGCAGCGTAGGAAACGGCGGGGAGCTGTTTTTT.

The rearrangement links TRBV19 to TRBJ2-7; 7 bases match TRBD2. Trimming at V came to 5 bases and at J to 5 bases, leaving 12 bases not matched to a gene. This CDR3 has 15 amino acids. Germline values: CDR1 LNHDA, CDR2 SQIVND (reference sequence). The CDR3 region is CASSSGGWPKDEQYF. As DNA, the CDR3 is TGTGCCAGTAGTTCGGGAGGTTGGCCCAAGGACGAGCAGTACTTC.

The chain has TRBV10-1 and TRBJ2-5, with D perhaps TRBD1 (6 bases). This CDR3 is built from 13 residues. Per germline, CDR1 WNHNN and CDR2 SYGVQD (reference sequence). V was trimmed by 6 bases and J by 11 bases, leaving 19 bases between them. The CDR3 region has the DNA TGCGCCAGCAGCCCCCTTTACAGACAGGAGCAGTACTTC. Protein sequence: CASSPLYRQEQYF.

This clone was recorded at least ten times. The gene calls are TRBV2 and TRBJ2-2; possible D gene TRBD2, 5 bases. This CDR3 has 14 residues. CDR1 SNHLY and CDR2 FYNNEI come from the germline V gene. Trimming removed 7 bases at V and 1 base at J, with 10 bases between. CDR3 region: CASKEDRNTGELFF. The CDR3, as DNA: TGTGCCAGCAAGGAGGACCGGAACACCGGGGAGCTGTTTTTT.

The V gene is TRBV5-6, the J gene TRBJ2-7; perhaps TRBD1 as D (5 bases). V lost 4 bases to trimming and J lost 2 bases, with 13 bases between them. The CDR3 has 14 residues. In germline, CDR1 is SGHDT, CDR2 YYEEEE. The CDR3 region has the DNA TGTGCCAGCAGCAAAAAACAGGATACCTACGAGCAGTACTTC. It translates to CASSKKQDTYEQYF.